This T cell receptor (beta chain) was recovered during a study of blood T cell repertoires in COVID-19. Trimming removed 6 bases at V and 0 bases at J, with 14 bases between. Germline V gives CDR1 LNHDA, CDR2 SQIVND (reference sequence). The CDR3 has 15 residues. Assay used: immunoSEQ multiplex PCR; TCRdb lists only in-frame clones, some missing. The data contain about 300,000 clones, around 90% of them singletons. The receptor's source is a young woman with acute COVID-19. Sample: PBMCs or T cells enriched from blood (not recorded which). The chain uses TRBV19 and TRBJ1-1; the D is unclear. Here the CDR3 reads CASSLTALMNTEAFF. The CDR3 DNA is TGTGCCAGTAGCCTAACAGCACTTATGAACACTGAAGCTTTCTTT.